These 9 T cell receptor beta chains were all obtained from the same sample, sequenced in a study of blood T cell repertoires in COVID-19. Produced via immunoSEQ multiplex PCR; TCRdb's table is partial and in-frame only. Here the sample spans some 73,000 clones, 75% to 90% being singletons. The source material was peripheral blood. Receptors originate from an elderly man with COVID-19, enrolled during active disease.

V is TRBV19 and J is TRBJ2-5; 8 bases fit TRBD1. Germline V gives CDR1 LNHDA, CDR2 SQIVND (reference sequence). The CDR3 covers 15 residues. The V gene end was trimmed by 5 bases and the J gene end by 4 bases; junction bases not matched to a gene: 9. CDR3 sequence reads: CASSQQGTGGETQYF. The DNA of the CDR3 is TGTGCCAGTAGTCAGCAGGGGACAGGCGGAGAGACCCAGTACTTC.

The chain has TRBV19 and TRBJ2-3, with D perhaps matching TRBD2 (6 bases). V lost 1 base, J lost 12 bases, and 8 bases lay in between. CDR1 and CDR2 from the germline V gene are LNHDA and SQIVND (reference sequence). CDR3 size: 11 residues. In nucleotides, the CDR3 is TGTGCCAGTAGTATAGGGGGACTTCAGTATTTT. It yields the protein CASSIGGLQYF.

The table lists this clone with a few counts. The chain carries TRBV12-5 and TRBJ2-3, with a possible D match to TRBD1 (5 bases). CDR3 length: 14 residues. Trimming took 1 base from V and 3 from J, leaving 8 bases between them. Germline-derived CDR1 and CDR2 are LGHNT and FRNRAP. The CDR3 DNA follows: TGTGCTAGTGGTTTGGACAGGATGACAGATACGCAGTATTTT. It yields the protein CASGLDRMTDTQYF. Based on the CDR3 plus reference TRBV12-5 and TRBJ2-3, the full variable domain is DARVTQTPRHKVTEMGQEVTMRCQPILGHNTVFWYRQTMMQGLELLAYFRNRAPLDDSGMPKDRFSAEMPDATLATLKIQPSEPRDSAVYFCASGLDRMTDTQYFGPGTRLTVL.

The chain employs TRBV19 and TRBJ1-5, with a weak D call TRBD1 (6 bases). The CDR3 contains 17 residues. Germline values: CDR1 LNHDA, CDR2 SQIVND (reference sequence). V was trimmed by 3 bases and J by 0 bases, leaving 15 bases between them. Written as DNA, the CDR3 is TGTGCCAGTAGTATCGGGGGGGGCCGTTATAGCAATCAGCCCCAGCATTTT. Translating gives CASSIGGGRYSNQPQHF.

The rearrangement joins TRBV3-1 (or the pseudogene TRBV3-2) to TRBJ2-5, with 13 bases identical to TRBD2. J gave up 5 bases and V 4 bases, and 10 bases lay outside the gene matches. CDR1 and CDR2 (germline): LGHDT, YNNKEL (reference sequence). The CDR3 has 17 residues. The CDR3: CASSPISTSGGAETQYF. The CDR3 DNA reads TGTGCCAGCAGCCCCATATCTACTAGCGGGGGGGCCGAGACCCAGTACTTC.

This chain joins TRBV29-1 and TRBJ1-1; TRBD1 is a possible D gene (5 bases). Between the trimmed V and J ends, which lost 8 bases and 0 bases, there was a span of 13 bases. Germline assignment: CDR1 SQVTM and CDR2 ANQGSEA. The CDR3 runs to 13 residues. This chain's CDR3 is CSITGFMNTEAFF. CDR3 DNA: TGCAGCATAACAGGTTTCATGAACACTGAAGCTTTCTTT.

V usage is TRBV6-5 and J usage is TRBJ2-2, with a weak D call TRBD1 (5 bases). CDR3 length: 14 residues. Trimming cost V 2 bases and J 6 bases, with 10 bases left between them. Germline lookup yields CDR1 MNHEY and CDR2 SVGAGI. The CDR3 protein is CASSYIRGPGELFF. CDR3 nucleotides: TGTGCCAGCAGTTACATAAGGGGCCCCGGGGAGCTGTTTTTT.

The CDR3 nucleotides read TGTGCCAGCAGCTTAGCAGGATCGGTGGCGGGGACCTTC. Protein: CASSLAGSVAGTF. This chain joins TRBV7-8 and TRBJ1-2; D is uncertain. Germline assignment: CDR1 SGHVS and CDR2 FQNEAQ. The CDR3 runs 13 residues. V was clipped by 0 bases and J by 14 bases, with 16 bases between them.

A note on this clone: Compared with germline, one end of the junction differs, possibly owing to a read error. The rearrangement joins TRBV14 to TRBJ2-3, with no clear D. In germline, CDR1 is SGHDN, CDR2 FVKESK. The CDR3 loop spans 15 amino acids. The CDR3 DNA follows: TGTGCCAGCAGCGAAGATGGGCAAGGCACAGATACGCAGTATTTT. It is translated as CASSEDGQGTDTQYF.